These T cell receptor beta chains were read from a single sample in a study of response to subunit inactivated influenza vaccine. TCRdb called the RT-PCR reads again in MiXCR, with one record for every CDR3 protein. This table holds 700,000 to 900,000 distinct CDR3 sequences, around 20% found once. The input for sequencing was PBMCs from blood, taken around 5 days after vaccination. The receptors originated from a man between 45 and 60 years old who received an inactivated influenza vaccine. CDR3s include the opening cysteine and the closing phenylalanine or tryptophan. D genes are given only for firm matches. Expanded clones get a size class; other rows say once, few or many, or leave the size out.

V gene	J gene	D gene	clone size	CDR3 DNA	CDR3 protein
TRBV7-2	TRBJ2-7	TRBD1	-	TGTGCCAGCATGCCGTCGGGGACAGGGGTGGGGGGACAGTACTTC	CASMPSGTGVGGQYF
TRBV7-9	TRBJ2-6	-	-	TGTGCCAGCAGCTTAGATGGAGGGCCCGGGGCCAACGTCCTGACTTTC	CASSLDGGPGANVLTF
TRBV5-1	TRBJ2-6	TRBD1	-	TGCGCCAGCGGGGGCGGACAGGGGTCTGGGGCCAACGTCCTGACTTTC	CASGGGQGSGANVLTF
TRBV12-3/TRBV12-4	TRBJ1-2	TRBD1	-	TGTGCCAGCAGAATTGGAGGGGGCAGTGGCTACACCTTC	CASRIGGGSGYTF
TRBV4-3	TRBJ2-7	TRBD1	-	TGCGCCAGCAGCCAAGATCAAAATGTGCAGGGGGCGTGGGAGCAGTACTTC	CASSQDQNVQGAWEQYF
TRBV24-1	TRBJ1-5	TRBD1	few	TGTGCCACCAGTGTGGCAGGGGGCGAGAATCAGCCCCAGCATTTT	CATSVAGGENQPQHF
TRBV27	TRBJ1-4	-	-	TGTGCCAGCAGTGCCTCCGTGGTGGCTAATGAAAAACTGTTTTTT	CASSASVVANEKLFF
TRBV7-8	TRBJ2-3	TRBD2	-	TGTGCCAGCAGCCCGCGGACTAGCGGGGGAGATACGCAGTATTTT	CASSPRTSGGDTQYF
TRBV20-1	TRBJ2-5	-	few	TGCAGTGCTAGTCGTCCGGGGGCAGGGGAGACCCAGTACTTC	CSASRPGAGETQYF
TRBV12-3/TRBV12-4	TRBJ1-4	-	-	TGTGCCAGCAGACGATGGGATACTAATGAAAAACTGTTTTTT	CASRRWDTNEKLFF
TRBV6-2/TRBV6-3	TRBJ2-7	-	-	TGTGCCAGCAGTTATCCTCGTCTAGGGGGTGCCTACGAGCAGTACTTC	CASSYPRLGGAYEQYF
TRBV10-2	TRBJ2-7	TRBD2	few	TGCGCCAGCAGTGATCCGGGACTAGCGGGGGGGAACTACGAGCAGTACTTC	CASSDPGLAGGNYEQYF
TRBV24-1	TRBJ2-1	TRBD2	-	TGTGCCACCACGAGGACTAGCGGGAGCGTCAATGAGCAGTTCTTC	CATTRTSGSVNEQFF
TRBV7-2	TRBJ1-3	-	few	TGTGCCAGCAGCTTAGCGCTGGGGAGCTCTGGAAACACCATATATTTT	CASSLALGSSGNTIYF
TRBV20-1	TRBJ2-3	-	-	TGCAGTGCTAACAGGGTTTCAGATACGCAGTATTTT	CSANRVSDTQYF
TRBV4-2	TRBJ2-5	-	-	TGTGCCAGCAGCCAAGATCGAAGGTCGGAGACCCAGTACTTC	CASSQDRRSETQYF